A selection of T cell receptor beta chains follows, all from one sample in a study of control samples from healthy donors and cancer patients. The table came from immunoSEQ multiplex PCR; TCRdb's copy has only in-frame clones and leaves some out. The repertoire includes tens of thousands of clones, 65% to 90% of them detected once, and roughly 6% sits in the top ten. Sequencing was done on a sample of blood. Source of these receptors: a man aged 40-49 years in good health. Each CDR3 is given with its conserved first and last residue. A D gene is named only where the DNA matches it firmly. For some rows the clone size is stated as once, few or many, or as a class when expanded; others skip it.

size: .
V: TRBV10-3
J: TRBJ1-2
D: TRBD1
DNA: TGTGCCATCTCTGGACAGGGGTATGGCTACACCTTC
CDR3: CAISGQGYGYTF

size: .
V: TRBV19
J: TRBJ2-1
D: .
DNA: TGTGCCAGTAGTATAACAGGCCAGAGCTCCTACAATGAGCAGTTCTTC
CDR3: CASSITGQSSYNEQFF

size: .
V: TRBV7-3
J: TRBJ1-1
D: .
DNA: TGTGCCAGCAGCTTAGGAGCAGGGCGGACTGAAGCTTTCTTT
CDR3: CASSLGAGRTEAFF

size: .
V: TRBV30
J: TRBJ2-7
D: .
DNA: TGTGCCTGGAGTGTAACAGGGAGCGAGCAGTACTTC
CDR3: CAWSVTGSEQYF

size: .
V: TRBV19
J: TRBJ2-1
D: .
DNA: TGTGCCAGTAGTATTCTGGGCGACTACAATGAGCAGTTCTTC
CDR3: CASSILGDYNEQFF

size: .
V: TRBV29-1
J: TRBJ2-7
D: TRBD1
DNA: TGCAGCGTTGGACAGGGTGGAGGCTCCTACGAGCAGTACTTC
CDR3: CSVGQGGGSYEQYF

size: .
V: TRBV3-1/TRBV3-2
J: TRBJ2-7
D: TRBD1
DNA: TGTGCCAGCAGCCGCCAACCGGGACAGGGAAACGAGCAGTACTTC
CDR3: CASSRQPGQGNEQYF

size: .
V: TRBV4-2
J: TRBJ2-7
D: .
DNA: TGTGCCAGCAGCCAAGAGGACTCCTCGGCGAACGAGCAGTACTTC
CDR3: CASSQEDSSANEQYF

size: .
V: TRBV4-3
J: TRBJ1-1
D: .
DNA: TGCGCCAGCAGCCAAGATGGCGCTCCCGCGCGAAGGTACACTGAAGCTTTCTTT
CDR3: CASSQDGAPARRYTEAFF

size: .
V: TRBV28
J: TRBJ1-2
D: .
DNA: TGTGCCAGTATGAATGGGGGTGGATATGGCTACACCTTC
CDR3: CASMNGGGYGYTF

size: .
V: TRBV19
J: TRBJ2-3
D: .
DNA: TGTGCCAGTAGTCCACGGACTCAACGAAACACAGATACGCAGTATTTT
CDR3: CASSPRTQRNTDTQYF

size: .
V: TRBV6-2/TRBV6-3
J: TRBJ2-7
D: .
DNA: TGTGCCAGCAGTTACTCCGCGGGAGAGCAGTACTTC
CDR3: CASSYSAGEQYF

size: once
V: TRBV19
J: TRBJ2-5
D: TRBD2
DNA: TGTGCCAGTAGTATGGGGGGGTTACGACAAGAGACCCAGTACTTC
CDR3: CASSMGGLRQETQYF

size: once
V: TRBV9
J: TRBJ1-6
D: .
DNA: TGTGCCAGCAGCGACAGGGAAGGTTCACCCCTCCACTTT
CDR3: CASSDREGSPLHF

size: .
V: TRBV5-1
J: TRBJ2-5
D: .
DNA: TGCGCCAGCAGCTTGGCCGTCACCCAAGAGACCCAGTACTTC
CDR3: CASSLAVTQETQYF

size: .
V: TRBV3-1/TRBV3-2
J: TRBJ2-6
D: .
DNA: TGTGCCAGCAGCCAAGATCTGGGGGACTTAGGCCTCTCTGGGGCCAACGTCCTGACTTTC
CDR3: CASSQDLGDLGLSGANVLTF

size: few
V: TRBV6-1
J: TRBJ1-1
D: .
DNA: TGTGCCAGCAGTGTCGGGACTGTGGGGAAGAACACTGAAGCTTTCTTT
CDR3: CASSVGTVGKNTEAFF

size: .
V: TRBV24-1
J: TRBJ1-2
D: .
DNA: TGTGCCACCAGTGACCGAAGAGGTAACTATGGCTACACCTTC
CDR3: CATSDRRGNYGYTF

size: .
V: TRBV5-1
J: TRBJ2-7
D: TRBD1
DNA: TGCGCCAGCAGCTTGGGTCCAGGGGGCTACGACGAGCAGTACTTC
CDR3: CASSLGPGGYDEQYF

size: .
V: TRBV28
J: TRBJ1-4
D: .
DNA: TGTGCCAGCAAGGGAGCGGGGGCGCGTGAAAAACTGTTTTTT
CDR3: CASKGAGAREKLFF

size: once
V: TRBV30
J: TRBJ1-3
D: .
DNA: TGTGCCTGGAGTGTACTGATGAGCTCTGGAAACACCATATATTTT
CDR3: CAWSVLMSSGNTIYF

size: .
V: TRBV21-1
J: TRBJ2-3
D: .
DNA: TGTGCCGAGGACACTAGCGGGAGGCCAGATACGCAGTATTTT
CDR3: CAEDTSGRPDTQYF

size: .
V: TRBV5-1
J: TRBJ2-3
D: TRBD1
DNA: TGCGCCAGCAGCTTGGTTGGGACAGGGGGCGCAGATACGCAGTATTTT
CDR3: CASSLVGTGGADTQYF

size: .
V: TRBV11-2
J: TRBJ1-2
D: .
DNA: TGTGCCAGCAGCTTAGCAGGAGGCTCCTATGGCTACACCTTC
CDR3: CASSLAGGSYGYTF

size: .
V: TRBV6-6
J: TRBJ1-5
D: TRBD1
DNA: TGTGCCAGCAGTTACTCGACAGGGAGCAATCAGCCCCAGCATTTT
CDR3: CASSYSTGSNQPQHF

size: .
V: TRBV2
J: TRBJ1-5
D: .
DNA: TGTGCCAGCAGTGCTGCCAGGATCGATCAGCCCCAGCATTTT
CDR3: CASSAARIDQPQHF

size: .
V: TRBV5-1
J: TRBJ1-2
D: TRBD1
DNA: TGCGCCAGCAGTACGACAGGGGGCATCGGCTATGGCTACACCTTC
CDR3: CASSTTGGIGYGYTF

size: .
V: TRBV4-3
J: TRBJ2-1
D: TRBD2
DNA: TGCGCCAGCAGCCTTGTCCGGACTAGCGGATACAATGAGCAGTTCTTC
CDR3: CASSLVRTSGYNEQFF

size: .
V: TRBV18
J: TRBJ2-3
D: TRBD1
DNA: TGTGCCAGCTCCGACCCGGGACAGAGAGCAGATACGCAGTATTTT
CDR3: CASSDPGQRADTQYF

size: .
V: TRBV7-2
J: TRBJ2-2
D: .
DNA: TGTGCCAGCAGCACCCAGGGAGGCCCGAACACCGGGGAGCTGTTTTTT
CDR3: CASSTQGGPNTGELFF

size: .
V: TRBV5-1
J: TRBJ2-7
D: TRBD1
DNA: TGCGCCAGCAGCCGGACAGGCTCCGAGTACGAGCAGTACTTC
CDR3: CASSRTGSEYEQYF

size: .
V: TRBV7-9
J: TRBJ1-1
D: .
DNA: TGTGCCAGCAGCTCCCGGACGGATGGGAAAGCTTTCTTT
CDR3: CASSSRTDGKAFF

size: .
V: TRBV3-1/TRBV3-2
J: TRBJ1-5
D: .
DNA: TGTGCCAGCAGCCAAGGGGGCAATCAGCCCCAGCATTTT
CDR3: CASSQGGNQPQHF

size: once
V: TRBV29-1
J: TRBJ2-1
D: TRBD2
DNA: TGCAGCGCACCCCCCTCGAGCGGGGGGTACAATGAGCAGTTCTTC
CDR3: CSAPPSSGGYNEQFF